This TCR beta chain is drawn from a study of regulatory T cells in long-lasting Graves disease. Study summary: Patients with persistent Graves' disease had over 5 years of antithyroid drugs and persistent TSH receptor antibodies. Study-wide points: TRBV28, TRBJ1-2 and TRBJ2-5 were segments that persistent disease favored.

Both iRepertoire HTBI primers and Arm-PCR of CDR3 regions were used to build the TCR beta libraries. TCRdb used MiXCR to reprocess the multiplex PCR reads, holding one entry per CDR3 protein. The repertoire consists of under 500,000 distinct CDR3 sequences, with under 25% occurring once and the leading ten covering around 20%. Germline loops: CDR1 LGHNA, CDR2 YNFKEQ. This CDR3 spans 20 amino acids. The time point is: persistent/refractory GD, antithyroid drugs over 5 years with positive TRAb. TCR sequences were obtained from RNA taken from PBMCs. Diagnosing Graves' disease relied on the American Thyroid Association guidelines. Regarding this clonotype: As yet, its antigen is unknown. One end of the junction does not line up with germline, which may come from a read error.

This sequence was found in a female donor with Graves disease. This material consisted of peripheral blood mononuclear cells (PBMCs), taken when the disease was refractory, from a patient treated with antithyroid drugs. This chain links TRBV4-2 with TRBJ2-5, with TRBD2 matching over 8 bases. The CDR3 DNA reads as TGTGCCAGCAGCCAAGTCCCTCTTTCCACAAGCGGGAGTGCCCAAGATACCCAGTACTTC. This codes for CASSQVPLSTSGSAQDTQYF.